This T cell receptor beta chain was captured by sequencing in a study of blood T cell repertoires in COVID-19. The overall study: The study drew acute and convalescent COVID-19 samples from the United States, Italy and Spain.

Per germline, CDR1 SNHLY and CDR2 FYNNEI. There are 11 residues in the CDR3. After removal of 6 bases from V and 10 bases from J, the junction contained 3 bases not matched to a gene. Sequencing used immunoSEQ multiplex PCR; TCRdb keeps in-frame clones, though not all of them. The table lists tens of thousands of clones, roughly 71% of them singletons, with about 34% in the top ten. This receptor was identified in a human donor in a cohort sampled during active COVID-19. Sequencing was carried out using peripheral blood. The gene calls are TRBV2 and TRBJ1-2, with TRBD1 matching over 9 bases. For the CDR3, the DNA is TGTGCCAGCAGCGTACAGGGGGCCTACACCTTC. Translated, it gives CASSVQGAYTF.